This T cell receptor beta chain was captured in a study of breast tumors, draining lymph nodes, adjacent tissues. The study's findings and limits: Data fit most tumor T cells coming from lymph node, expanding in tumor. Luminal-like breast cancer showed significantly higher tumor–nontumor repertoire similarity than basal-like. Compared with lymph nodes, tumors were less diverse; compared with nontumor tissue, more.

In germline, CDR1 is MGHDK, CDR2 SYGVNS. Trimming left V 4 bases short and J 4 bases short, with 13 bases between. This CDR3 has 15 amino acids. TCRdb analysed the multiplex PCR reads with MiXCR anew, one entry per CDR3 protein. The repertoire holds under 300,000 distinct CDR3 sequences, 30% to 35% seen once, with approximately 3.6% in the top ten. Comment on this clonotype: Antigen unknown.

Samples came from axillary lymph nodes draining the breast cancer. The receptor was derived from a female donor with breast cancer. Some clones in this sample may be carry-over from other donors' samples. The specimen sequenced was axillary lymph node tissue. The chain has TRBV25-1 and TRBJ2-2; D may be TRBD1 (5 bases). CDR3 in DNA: TGTGCCAGCAGTGCTAGACAAAGGGGCACCGGGGAGCTGTTTTTT. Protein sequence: CASSARQRGTGELFF.